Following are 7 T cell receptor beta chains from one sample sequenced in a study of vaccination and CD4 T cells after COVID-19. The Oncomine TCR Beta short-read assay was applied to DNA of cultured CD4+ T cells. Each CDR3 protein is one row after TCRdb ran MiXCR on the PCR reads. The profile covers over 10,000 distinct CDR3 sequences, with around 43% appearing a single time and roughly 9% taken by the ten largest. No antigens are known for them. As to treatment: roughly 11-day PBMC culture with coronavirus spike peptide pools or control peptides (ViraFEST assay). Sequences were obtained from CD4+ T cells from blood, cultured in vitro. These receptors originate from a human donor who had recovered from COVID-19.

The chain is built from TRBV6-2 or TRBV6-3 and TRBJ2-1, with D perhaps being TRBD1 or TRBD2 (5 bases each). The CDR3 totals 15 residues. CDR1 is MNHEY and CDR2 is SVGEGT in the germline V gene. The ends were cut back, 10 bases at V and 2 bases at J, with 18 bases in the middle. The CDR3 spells CATQRGGGAYNEQFF. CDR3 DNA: TGTGCCACTCAGAGGGGTGGGGGAGCCTACAATGAGCAGTTCTTC.

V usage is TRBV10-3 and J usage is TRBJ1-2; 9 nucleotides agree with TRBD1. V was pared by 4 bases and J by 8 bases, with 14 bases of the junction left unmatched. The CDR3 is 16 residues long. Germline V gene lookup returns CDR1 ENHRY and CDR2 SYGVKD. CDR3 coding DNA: TGTGCCATCAGTGGGTTCGGAGGGACAGGGCATCAAGGCTACACCTTC. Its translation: CAISGFGGTGHQGYTF.

The CDR3 nucleotides are TGTGCCAGCAGTTCCCCGTACGAGCAGTACTTC. Its protein is CASSSPYEQYF. V usage is TRBV12-3 or TRBV12-4 and J usage is TRBJ2-7; D gene unclear. CDR3 length: 11 residues. The V gene lost 4 bases and the J gene lost 4 bases, with 5 bases spanning the gap.

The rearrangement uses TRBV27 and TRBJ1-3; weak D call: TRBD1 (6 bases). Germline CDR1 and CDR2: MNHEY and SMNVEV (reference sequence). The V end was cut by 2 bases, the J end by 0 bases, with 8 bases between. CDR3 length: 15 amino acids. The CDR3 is CASSLTGSSGNTIYF. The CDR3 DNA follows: TGTGCCAGCAGTTTAACAGGGAGCTCTGGAAACACCATATATTTT.

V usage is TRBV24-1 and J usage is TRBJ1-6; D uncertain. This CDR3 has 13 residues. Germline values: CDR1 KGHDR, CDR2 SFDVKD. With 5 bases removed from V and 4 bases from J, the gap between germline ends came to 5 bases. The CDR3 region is CATSAGYNSPLHF. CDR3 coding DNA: TGTGCCACCAGTGCTGGATATAATTCACCCCTCCACTTT.

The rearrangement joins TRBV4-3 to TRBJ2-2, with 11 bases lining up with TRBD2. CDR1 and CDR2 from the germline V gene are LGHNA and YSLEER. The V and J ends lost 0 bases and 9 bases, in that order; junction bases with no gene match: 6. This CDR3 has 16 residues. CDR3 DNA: TGCGCCAGCAGCCAAGACAGGCTAGCGGGGGGCCGGGAGCTGTTTTTT. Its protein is CASSQDRLAGGRELFF.

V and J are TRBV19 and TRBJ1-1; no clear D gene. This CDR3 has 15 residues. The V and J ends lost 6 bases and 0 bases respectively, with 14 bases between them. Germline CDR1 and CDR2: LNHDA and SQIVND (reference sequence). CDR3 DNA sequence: TGTGCCAGTAGCTCGACATTTCGTATGAACACTGAAGCTTTCTTT. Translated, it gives CASSSTFRMNTEAFF.